This T cell receptor (beta chain) was sequenced for a study of beta chain features in type 1 diabetes. The investigators reverse transcribed all of the isolated RNA, so they sequenced expressed TCRB transcripts. Generated by immunoSEQ multiplex PCR, the TCRdb table keeps only in-frame clones and is missing some. The repertoire holds about 620,000 clones, with 15% as singletons. The V gene's germline CDR1 is SGHTA and CDR2 FQGTGA. V was pared by 2 bases and J by 4 bases, with 14 bases between. The CDR3 is made up of 15 amino acids. The sequenced material came from naive CD4+ T cells from blood. The origin of this receptor is a man aged 18 to 35 in good health. The chain links TRBV7-3 to TRBJ1-2; no firm D call. CDR3 residues: CASSLGSATPYGYTF. The CDR3 DNA follows: TGTGCCAGCAGCTTAGGGTCAGCGACCCCCTATGGCTACACCTTC.